The 9 T cell receptor beta chains presented below share a single source sample, sequenced in a study of CD8+ T cells in alopecia areata. cDNA reverse transcribed from extracted RNA served as the sequencing template. The method was immunoSEQ multiplex PCR; TCRdb's version includes in-frame clones alone and lacks a portion of them. Here the sample spans roughly 130,000 clones, 50% to 60% being singletons. The sample consisted of CD4+ T cells sorted from blood, taken at week 0. These receptor sequences come from a human donor with alopecia areata.

There are a few counts of this clone. This rearrangement joins TRBV7-3 to TRBJ2-3; D is unresolved. This CDR3 is 15 amino acids long. Germline values: CDR1 SGHTA, CDR2 FQGTGA. Trimming pared 4 bases from V and 3 bases from J, leaving 14 bases between. CDR3 loop: CASSSHSDGTDTQYF. The CDR3 region has the DNA TGTGCCAGCAGCTCTCATTCGGACGGAACAGATACGCAGTATTTT. Based on the CDR3 plus reference TRBV7-3 and TRBJ2-3, the full variable domain is GAGVSQTPSNKVTEKGKYVELRCDPISGHTALYWYRQSLGQGPEFLIYFQGTGAADDSGLPNDRFFAVRPEGSVSTLKIQRTERGDSAVYLCASSSHSDGTDTQYFGPGTRLTVL.

This clone was counted only a few times. The chain uses TRBV23-1 and TRBJ1-5; 9 bases line up with TRBD1. TRBV23-1 is labeled an ORF, and its function is uncertain. After removal of 0 bases from V and 3 bases from J, the junction contained 9 bases not matched to a gene. The CDR3 covers 18 residues. CDR3 in amino acids: CASSQSWDREIDNQPQHF. CDR3 coding DNA: TGCGCCAGCAGTCAATCTTGGGACAGGGAAATCGACAATCAGCCCCAGCATTTT.

The chain uses TRBV6-5 and TRBJ2-7; 9 nucleotides agree with TRBD2. CDR1 is MNHEY and CDR2 is SVGAGI in the germline V gene. V was clipped by 5 bases and J by 2 bases; unmatched bases: 4. The CDR3 has 14 residues. The CDR3 DNA is TGTGCCAGCAGTAATAGCGGGAGAGCCTACGAGCAGTACTTC. It encodes CASSNSGRAYEQYF.

The sample holds one count of this clone. The rearrangement uses TRBV9 and TRBJ1-2; 8 bases fit TRBD1. The CDR3 contains 15 residues. Germline V gives CDR1 SGDLS, CDR2 YYNGEE. Trimming at V came to 2 bases and at J to 4 bases, leaving 7 bases not matched to a gene. The CDR3 protein is CASSVPGTGVYGYTF. CDR3 coding DNA: TGTGCCAGCAGCGTCCCCGGGACAGGCGTCTATGGCTACACCTTC.

This clone was seen just once. The chain is built from TRBV5-1 and TRBJ2-7, with no clear D. Germline V gene data show CDR1 as SGHRS and CDR2 as YFSETQ. The CDR3 sequence is 13 residues long. The V and J ends lost 5 bases and 6 bases respectively, with 15 bases between them. CDR3 coding DNA: TGCGCCAGCAGAGAATCAATGGGCTCCGAGCAGTACTTC. As protein: CASRESMGSEQYF.

This clone was observed a handful of times. CDR3 in amino acids: CASSYRGVTNTEAFF. In DNA form, the CDR3 reads TGTGCCAGCAGTTACCGGGGGGTTACGAACACTGAAGCTTTCTTT. The gene calls are TRBV6-5 and TRBJ1-1; perhaps TRBD1 as D (5 bases). Germline lookup yields CDR1 MNHEY and CDR2 SVGAGI. The CDR3 covers 15 residues. V was shortened by 2 bases and J by 1 base, with 11 bases between the two germline ends.

The rearrangement uses TRBV5-1 and TRBJ2-5; D tentatively reads TRBD1 or TRBD2 (5 bases each). The V gene lost 4 bases and the J gene lost 4 bases, with 23 bases spanning the gap. The germline CDR1 and CDR2 sequences are SGHRS and YFSETQ. The CDR3 runs 17 residues. The CDR3 spells CASSPGPRGRGVETQYF. In nucleotides, the CDR3 is TGCGCCAGCAGCCCAGGGCCCCGGGGTCGAGGCGTAGAGACCCAGTACTTC. The full variable domain, rest sourced from reference TRBV5-1 and TRBJ2-5, is KAGVTQTPRYLIKTRGQQVTLSCSPISGHRSVSWYQQTPGQGLQFLFEYFSETQRNKGNFPGRFSGRQFSNSRSEMNVSTLELGDSALYLCASSPGPRGRGVETQYFGPGTRLLVL.

The V call is TRBV7-2, the J call TRBJ2-5, with D possibly called TRBD1 or TRBD2 (5 bases each). The CDR3 has 12 amino acids. Between the trimmed V and J ends, which lost 1 base and 11 bases, there was a span of 11 bases. The germline CDR1 and CDR2 sequences are SGHTA and FQGNSA. The chain's CDR3 is CASSLGVGEQYF. The DNA of the CDR3 is TGTGCCAGCAGCTTAGGAGTGGGGGAGCAGTACTTC.

This rearrangement joins TRBV4-3 to TRBJ2-3; D is possibly TRBD2 (6 bases). The CDR3 totals 15 residues. The germline V gene has CDR1 LGHNA and CDR2 YSLEER. Trimming shortened V by 1 base and J by 2 bases, and 10 bases separated the two germline ends. The CDR3 loop is CASSQGGVVTDTQYF. The CDR3 nucleotides read TGCGCCAGCAGCCAAGGCGGGGTGGTCACAGATACGCAGTATTTT.